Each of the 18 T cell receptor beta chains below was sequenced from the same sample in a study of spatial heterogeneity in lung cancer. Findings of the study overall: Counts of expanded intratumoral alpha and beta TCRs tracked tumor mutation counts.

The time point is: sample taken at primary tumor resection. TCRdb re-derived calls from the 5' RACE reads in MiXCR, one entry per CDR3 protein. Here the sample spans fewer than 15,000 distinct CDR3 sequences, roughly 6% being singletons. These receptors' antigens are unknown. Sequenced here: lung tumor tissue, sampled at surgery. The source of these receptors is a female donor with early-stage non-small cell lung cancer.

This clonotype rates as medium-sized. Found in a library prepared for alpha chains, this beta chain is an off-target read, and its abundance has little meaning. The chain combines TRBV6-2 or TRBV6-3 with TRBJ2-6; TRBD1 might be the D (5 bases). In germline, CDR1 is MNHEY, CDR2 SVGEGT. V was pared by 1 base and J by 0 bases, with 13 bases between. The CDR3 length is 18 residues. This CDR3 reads CASSYLDRVNSGANVLTF. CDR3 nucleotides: TGTGCCAGCAGTTACTTAGACAGAGTCAACTCTGGGGCCAACGTCCTGACTTTC.

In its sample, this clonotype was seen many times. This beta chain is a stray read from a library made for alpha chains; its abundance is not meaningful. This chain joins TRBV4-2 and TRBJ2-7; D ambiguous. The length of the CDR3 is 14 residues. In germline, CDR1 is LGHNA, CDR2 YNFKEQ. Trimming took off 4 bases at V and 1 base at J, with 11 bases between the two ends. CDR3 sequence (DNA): TGTGCCAGCAGCCGAGAAGGTGGGTCCTACGAGCAGTACTTC. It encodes CASSREGGSYEQYF.

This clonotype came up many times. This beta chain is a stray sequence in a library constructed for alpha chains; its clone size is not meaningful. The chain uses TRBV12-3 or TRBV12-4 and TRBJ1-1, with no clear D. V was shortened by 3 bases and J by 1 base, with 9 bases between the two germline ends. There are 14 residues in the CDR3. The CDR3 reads CASSLAVPNTEAFF. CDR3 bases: TGTGCCAGCAGTTTGGCGGTTCCGAACACTGAAGCTTTCTTT.

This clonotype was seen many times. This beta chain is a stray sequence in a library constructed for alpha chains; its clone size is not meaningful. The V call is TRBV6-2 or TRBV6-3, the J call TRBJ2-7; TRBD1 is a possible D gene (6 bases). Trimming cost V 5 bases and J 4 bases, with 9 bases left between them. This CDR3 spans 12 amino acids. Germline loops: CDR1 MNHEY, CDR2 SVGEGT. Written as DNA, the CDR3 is TGTGCCAGCAGTCTACAGGGATACGAGCAGTACTTC. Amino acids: CASSLQGYEQYF.

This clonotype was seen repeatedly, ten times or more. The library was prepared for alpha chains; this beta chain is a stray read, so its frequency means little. In nucleotides, the CDR3 is TGTGCCAGCAGTGATGGGACCGGGTTCTTTGGGGCTTTCTTT. Its translation: CASSDGTGFFGAFF. The rearrangement joins TRBV6-1 to TRBJ1-1; tentatively, D is TRBD1 (5 bases). V was trimmed by 3 bases and J by 11 bases, leaving 19 bases between them. Germline lookup yields CDR1 MNHNS and CDR2 SASEGT. CDR3 length equals 14 residues.

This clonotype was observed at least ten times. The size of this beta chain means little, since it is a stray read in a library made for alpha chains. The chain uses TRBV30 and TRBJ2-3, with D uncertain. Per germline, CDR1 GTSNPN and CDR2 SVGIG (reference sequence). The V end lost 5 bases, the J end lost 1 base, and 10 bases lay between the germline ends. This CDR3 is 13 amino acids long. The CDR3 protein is CAWEAAGTDTQYF. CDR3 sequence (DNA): TGTGCCTGGGAGGCGGCGGGCACAGATACGCAGTATTTT.

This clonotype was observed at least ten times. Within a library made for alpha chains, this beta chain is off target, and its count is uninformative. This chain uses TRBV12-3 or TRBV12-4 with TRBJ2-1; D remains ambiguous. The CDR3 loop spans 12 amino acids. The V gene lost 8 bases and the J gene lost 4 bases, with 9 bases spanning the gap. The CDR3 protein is CASPRRYNEQFF. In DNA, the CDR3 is TGTGCCAGCCCCAGACGTTACAATGAGCAGTTCTTC.

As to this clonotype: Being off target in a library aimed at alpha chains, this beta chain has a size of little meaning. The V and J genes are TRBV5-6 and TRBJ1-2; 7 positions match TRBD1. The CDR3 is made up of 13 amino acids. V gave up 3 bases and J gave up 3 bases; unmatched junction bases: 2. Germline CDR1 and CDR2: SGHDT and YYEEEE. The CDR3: CASSSGQDYGYTF. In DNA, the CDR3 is TGTGCCAGCAGCTCCGGACAGGACTATGGCTACACCTTC.

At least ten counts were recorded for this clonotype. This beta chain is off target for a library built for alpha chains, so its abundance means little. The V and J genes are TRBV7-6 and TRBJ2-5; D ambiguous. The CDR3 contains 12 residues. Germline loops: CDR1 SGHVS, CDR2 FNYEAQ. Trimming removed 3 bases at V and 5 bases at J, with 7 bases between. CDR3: CASSLGFETQYF. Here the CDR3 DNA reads TGTGCCAGCAGCTTGGGTTTCGAGACCCAGTACTTC. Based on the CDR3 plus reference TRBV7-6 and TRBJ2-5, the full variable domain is GAGVSQSPRYKVTKRGQDVALRCDPISGHVSLYWYRQALGQGPEFLTYFNYEAQQDKSGLPNDRFSAERPEGSISTLTIQRTEQRDSAMYRCASSLGFETQYFGPGTRLLVL.

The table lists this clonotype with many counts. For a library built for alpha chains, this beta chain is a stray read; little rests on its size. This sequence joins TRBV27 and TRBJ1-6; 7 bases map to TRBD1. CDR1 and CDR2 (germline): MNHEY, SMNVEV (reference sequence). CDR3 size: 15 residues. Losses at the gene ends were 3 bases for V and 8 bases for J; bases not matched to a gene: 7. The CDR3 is CASSLRRQGYSPLHF. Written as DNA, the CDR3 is TGTGCCAGCAGTTTGAGGAGACAGGGATATTCACCCCTCCACTTT.

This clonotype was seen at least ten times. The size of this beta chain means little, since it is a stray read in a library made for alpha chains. The CDR3, as DNA: TGTGCCAGCAGCCCGACGGCCAGACTAGCGGGGCTTCAAGAGACCCAGTACTTC. Protein: CASSPTARLAGLQETQYF. V and J are TRBV7-2 and TRBJ2-5; 11 bases align to TRBD2. Germline values: CDR1 SGHTA, CDR2 FQGNSA. The CDR3 runs to 18 residues. With V trimmed by 5 bases and J by 2 bases, 13 bases remained unmatched.

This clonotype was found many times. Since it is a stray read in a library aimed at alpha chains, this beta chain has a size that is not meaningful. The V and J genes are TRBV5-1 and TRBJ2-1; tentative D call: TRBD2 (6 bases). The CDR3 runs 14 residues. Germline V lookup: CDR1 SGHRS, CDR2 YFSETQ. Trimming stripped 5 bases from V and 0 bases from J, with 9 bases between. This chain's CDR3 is CASRWGDSYNEQFF. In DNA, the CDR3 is TGCGCCAGCAGATGGGGGGACTCCTACAATGAGCAGTTCTTC.

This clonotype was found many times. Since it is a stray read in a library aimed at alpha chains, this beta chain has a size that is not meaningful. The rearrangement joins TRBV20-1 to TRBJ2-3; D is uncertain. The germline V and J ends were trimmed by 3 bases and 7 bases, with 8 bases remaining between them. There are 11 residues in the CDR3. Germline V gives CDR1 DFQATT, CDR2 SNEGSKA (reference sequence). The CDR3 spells CSASSRNTQYF. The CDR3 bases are TGCAGTGCTAGCTCGCGAAATACGCAGTATTTT.

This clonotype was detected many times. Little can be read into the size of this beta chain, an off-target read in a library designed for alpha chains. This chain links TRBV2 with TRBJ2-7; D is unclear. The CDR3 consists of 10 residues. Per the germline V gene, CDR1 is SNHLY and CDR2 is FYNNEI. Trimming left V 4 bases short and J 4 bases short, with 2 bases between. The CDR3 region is CASSAYEQYF. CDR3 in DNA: TGTGCCAGCAGTGCATACGAGCAGTACTTC.

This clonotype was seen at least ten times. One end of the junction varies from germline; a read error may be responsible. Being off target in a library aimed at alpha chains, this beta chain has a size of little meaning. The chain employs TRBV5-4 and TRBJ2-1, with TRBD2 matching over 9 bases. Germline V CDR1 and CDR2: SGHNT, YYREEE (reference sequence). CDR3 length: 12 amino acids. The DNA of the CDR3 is TGTGCCAGCAGCTCCCGTGGTAGCGGGGGATCGTTC. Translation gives CASSSRGSGGSF.

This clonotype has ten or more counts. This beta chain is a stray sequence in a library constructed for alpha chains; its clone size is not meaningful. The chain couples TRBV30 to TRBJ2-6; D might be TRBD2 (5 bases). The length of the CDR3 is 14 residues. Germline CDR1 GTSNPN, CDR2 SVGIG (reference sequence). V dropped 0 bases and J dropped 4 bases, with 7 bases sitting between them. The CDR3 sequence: CAWSVGAGANVLTF. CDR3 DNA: TGTGCCTGGAGTGTGGGAGCCGGGGCCAACGTCCTGACTTTC.

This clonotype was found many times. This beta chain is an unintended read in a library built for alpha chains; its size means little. In DNA form, the CDR3 reads TGTGCCAGCAGCTCACGACTAGCGGGGATTTACGAGCAGTACTTC. Translating it yields CASSSRLAGIYEQYF. The rearrangement joins TRBV7-9 to TRBJ2-7; 11 positions agree with TRBD2. V lost 4 bases to trimming and J lost 4 bases; unmatched junction nucleotides: 6. The CDR3 length is 15 residues. CDR1 SEHNR and CDR2 FQNEAQ come from the germline V gene (reference sequence).

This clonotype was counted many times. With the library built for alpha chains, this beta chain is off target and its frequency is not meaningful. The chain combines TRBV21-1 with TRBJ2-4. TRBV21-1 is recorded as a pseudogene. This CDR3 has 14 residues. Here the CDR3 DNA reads TGTGCCAGCAGCAAAGGCCGGACCAAAAACATTCAGTACTTC. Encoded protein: CASSKGRTKNIQYF.